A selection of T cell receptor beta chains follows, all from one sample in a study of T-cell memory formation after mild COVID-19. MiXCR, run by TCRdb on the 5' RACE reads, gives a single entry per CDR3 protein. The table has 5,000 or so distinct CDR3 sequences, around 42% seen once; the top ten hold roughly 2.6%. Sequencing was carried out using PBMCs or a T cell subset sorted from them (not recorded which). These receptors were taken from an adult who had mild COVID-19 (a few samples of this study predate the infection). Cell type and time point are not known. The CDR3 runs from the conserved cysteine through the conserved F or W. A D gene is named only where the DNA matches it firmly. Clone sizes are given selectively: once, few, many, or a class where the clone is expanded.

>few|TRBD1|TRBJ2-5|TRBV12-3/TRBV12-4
TGTGCCAGCAGTCTCTCGGACAGGAGGGAGACCCAGTACTTC
CASSLSDRRETQYF
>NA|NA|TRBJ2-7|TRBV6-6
TGTGCCGCTCGAGGGGCCTCATACGAGCAGTACTTC
CAARGASYEQYF
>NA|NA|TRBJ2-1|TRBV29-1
TGCAGCGTTGTTGGGGCGTGGGGCAATGAGCAGTTCTTC
CSVVGAWGNEQFF
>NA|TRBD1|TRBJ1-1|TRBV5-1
TGCGCCAGCAGCTTGGGGTCCTCCGGGACAGGGACCATTGAAGCTTTCTTT
CASSLGSSGTGTIEAFF
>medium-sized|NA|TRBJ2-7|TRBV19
TGTGCCAGTAGTATCACACACAGGACTTCCTACGAGCAGTACTTC
CASSITHRTSYEQYF
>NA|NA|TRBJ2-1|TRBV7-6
TGTGCCAGCAGCTTAGAAAGAGGAGGGCTTGACCGGCAGTTCTTC
CASSLERGGLDRQFF
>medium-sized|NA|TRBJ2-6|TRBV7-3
TGTGCCAGCAGCTCCGGCTTCTCTGGGGCCAACGTCCTGACTTTC
CASSSGFSGANVLTF
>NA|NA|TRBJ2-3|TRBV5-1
TGCGCCAGCAGCTTACATCTCGAGGGGATAACAGATACGCAGTATTTT
CASSLHLEGITDTQYF
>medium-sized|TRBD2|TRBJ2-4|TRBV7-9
TGTGCCAGCAGCTTAGTGCAGCGGGGAAAAAACATTCAGTACTTC
CASSLVQRGKNIQYF
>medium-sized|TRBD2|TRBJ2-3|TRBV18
TGTGCCAGCTCACCACCTAGCCTAGCGGGGGCAGATACGCAGTATTTT
CASSPPSLAGADTQYF
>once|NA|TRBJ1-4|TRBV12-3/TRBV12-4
TGTGCCAGCACTCAGGGGAGGGGTAAGGAAAAACTGTTTTTT
CASTQGRGKEKLFF
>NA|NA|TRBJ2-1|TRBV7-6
TGTGCCAGCAGCAAGACAGATTTCGGGCAGTTCTTC
CASSKTDFGQFF
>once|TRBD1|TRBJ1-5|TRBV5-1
TGCGCCAGCAGCTTCGGGGACAGGGCAAATCAGCCCCAGCATTTT
CASSFGDRANQPQHF
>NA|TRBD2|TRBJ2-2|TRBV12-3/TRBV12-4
TGTGCCAGCAGTGCCGCGACTTTGCGGGGGGGCCTCGGCGGGGAGCTGTTTTTT
CASSAATLRGGLGGELFF
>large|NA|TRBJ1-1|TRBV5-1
TGCGCCAGCACCGCCCAGGGGAACACTGAAGCTTTCTTT
CASTAQGNTEAFF
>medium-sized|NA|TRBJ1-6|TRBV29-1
TGCAGCGTCGGGGAACAAAATAATTCACCCCTCCACTTT
CSVGEQNNSPLHF
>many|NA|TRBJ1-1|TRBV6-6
TGTGCCAGCAGCTTAACCAGGGACACTGAAGCTTTCTTT
CASSLTRDTEAFF
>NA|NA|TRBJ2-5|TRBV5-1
TGCGCCAGCAGCTTAATAGTCCAAGAGACCCAGTACTTC
CASSLIVQETQYF
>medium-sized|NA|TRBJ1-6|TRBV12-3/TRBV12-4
TGTGCCAGCGGCCACAGGCTATACTCCTATAATTCACCCCTCCACTTT
CASGHRLYSYNSPLHF
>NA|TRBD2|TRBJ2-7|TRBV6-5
TGTGCCAGCAGCCCGGTCGGGACTAGCGTGTACGAGCAGTACTTC
CASSPVGTSVYEQYF
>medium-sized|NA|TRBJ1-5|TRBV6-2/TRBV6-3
TGTGCCAGCAGTTACCCCGGGTCTCAGCCCCAGCATTTT
CASSYPGSQPQHF
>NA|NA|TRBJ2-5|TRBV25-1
TGTGCCAGCAGCGGGGCGGGGACCCAGTACTTC
CASSGAGTQYF
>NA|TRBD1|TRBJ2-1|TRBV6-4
TGTGCCAGCAGCGACAGGGGTGAGCAGTTCTTC
CASSDRGEQFF
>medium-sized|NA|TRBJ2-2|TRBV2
TGTGCCAGCACCGACTTAGACACCGGGGAGCTGTTTTTT
CASTDLDTGELFF
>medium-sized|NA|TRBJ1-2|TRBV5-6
TGTGCCAGCAGCTCCACAAGGACAGACAATAACTATGGCTACACCTTC
CASSSTRTDNNYGYTF
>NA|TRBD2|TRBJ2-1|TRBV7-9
TGTGCCAGCAGCTTAGGGGCGGGAGTGGATGAGCAGTTCTTC
CASSLGAGVDEQFF
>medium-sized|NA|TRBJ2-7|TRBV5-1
TGCGCCAGCAGAGGAGGGTCCCCCTTTACCTACGAGCAGTACTTC
CASRGGSPFTYEQYF
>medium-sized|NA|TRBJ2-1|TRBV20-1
TGCAGTGCTAGATCCCAGGGATCCCGCAATGAGCAGTTCTTC
CSARSQGSRNEQFF
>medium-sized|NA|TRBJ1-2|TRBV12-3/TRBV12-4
TGTGCCAGCACCTGGGGGGTCCTGGGACGTGGCTACACCTTC
CASTWGVLGRGYTF
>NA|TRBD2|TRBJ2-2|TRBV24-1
TGTGCCACCAGTGAAATCGGCGGGAGGAACACCGGGGAGCTGTTTTTT
CATSEIGGRNTGELFF
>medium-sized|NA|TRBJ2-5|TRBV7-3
TGTGCCAGCAGCAAAACACCGGGCCGCGAGAAGTACTTC
CASSKTPGREKYF
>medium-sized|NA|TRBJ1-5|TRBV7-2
TGTGCCAGCAGCTTAGCGGACAGCAATCAGCCCCAGCATTTT
CASSLADSNQPQHF
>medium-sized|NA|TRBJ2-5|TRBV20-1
TGCAGTGCTAGAGATCCCGCAGGGCCTCCCCCCCAGTACTTC
CSARDPAGPPPQYF
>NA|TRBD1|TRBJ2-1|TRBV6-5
TGTGCCAGCAGACGCCGAACAACAGGGGATGAGCAGTTCTTC
CASRRRTTGDEQFF
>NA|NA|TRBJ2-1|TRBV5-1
TGCGCCAGCAGACTGGCGGGGTGGACCTACAATGAGCAGTTCTTC
CASRLAGWTYNEQFF
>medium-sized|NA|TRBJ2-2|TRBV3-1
TGTGCCAGCAGCCGCTTGAGCCGGGGAAGAAATGAGCTGTTTTTT
CASSRLSRGRNELFF
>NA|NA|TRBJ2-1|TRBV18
TGTGCCAGCTCACCACCACACTACTCCTACAATGAGCAGTTCTTC
CASSPPHYSYNEQFF
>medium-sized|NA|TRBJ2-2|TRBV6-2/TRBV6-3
TGTGCCAGCAGGCCCGTGGGGTTGGGGAACACCGGGGAGCTGTTTTTT
CASRPVGLGNTGELFF
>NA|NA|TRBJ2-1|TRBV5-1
TGCGCCAGCAGCTTGCGCGGGGACCCGCTGGGCAATGAGCAGTTCTTC
CASSLRGDPLGNEQFF
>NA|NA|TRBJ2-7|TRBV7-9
TGTGCCAGCAGCTTCCGGGACGTCTACGAGCAGTACTTC
CASSFRDVYEQYF
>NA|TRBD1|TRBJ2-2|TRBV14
TGTGCCAGCAGCCGGGGGACAGGACGGACCGGGGAGCTGTTTTTT
CASSRGTGRTGELFF
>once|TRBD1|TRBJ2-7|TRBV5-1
TGCGCCAGCAGCATGCAGGGGGCTACAACGGGGATATACGAGCAGTACTTC
CASSMQGATTGIYEQYF
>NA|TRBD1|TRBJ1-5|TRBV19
TGTGCCAGTATAACCGGGACAGGAGGATATGGGGCCCAGCATTTT
CASITGTGGYGAQHF
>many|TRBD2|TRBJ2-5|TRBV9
TGTGCCAGCAGCGTAGGGGGACTAGCGTACGAGACCCAGTACTTC
CASSVGGLAYETQYF
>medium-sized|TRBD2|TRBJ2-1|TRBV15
TGTGCCACCAGCGCCCGCGGACTAGCGGGGGGGAATGAGCAGTTCTTC
CATSARGLAGGNEQFF
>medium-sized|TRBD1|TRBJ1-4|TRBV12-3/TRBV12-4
TGTGCCAGCAGTCGGACAGGGCCCTGGGGTGAAAAACTGTTTTTT
CASSRTGPWGEKLFF
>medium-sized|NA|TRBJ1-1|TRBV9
TGTGCCAGCAGCGTGTCGGCGAACACTGAAGCTTTCTTT
CASSVSANTEAFF
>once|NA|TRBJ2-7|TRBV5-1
TGCGCCAGCAGCTTGTGGGGCGAGCAGTACTTC
CASSLWGEQYF
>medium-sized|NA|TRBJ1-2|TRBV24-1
TGTGCCACCAGTCCCTCAGGGATTAACTATGGCTACACCTTC
CATSPSGINYGYTF
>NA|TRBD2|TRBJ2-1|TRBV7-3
TGTGCCAGCAGCTGGACTAGCGGAGGGGGAAATGAGCAGTTCTTC
CASSWTSGGGNEQFF
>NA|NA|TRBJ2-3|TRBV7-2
TGTGCCAGCAGCCCAGTGGGGAATACGCAGTATTTT
CASSPVGNTQYF
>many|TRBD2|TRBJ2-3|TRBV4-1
TGCGCCAGCAGCCAAACTAGCGGGGGGGTCGTTGATACGCAGTATTTT
CASSQTSGGVVDTQYF
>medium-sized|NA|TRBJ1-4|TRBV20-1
TGCAGTGCCCACCGGGCGGATGATGAAAAACTGTTTTTT
CSAHRADDEKLFF
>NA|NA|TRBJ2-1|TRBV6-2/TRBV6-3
TGTGCCAGTCGAGACGGCTGGAGCTCCTACAATGAGCAGTTCTTC
CASRDGWSSYNEQFF
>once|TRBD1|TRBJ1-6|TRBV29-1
TGCAGCGTTAAAGACAGGGGGGCCGATAATTCACCCCTCCACTTT
CSVKDRGADNSPLHF
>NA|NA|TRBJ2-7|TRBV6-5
TGTGCCAGCGGTGGTCGGGGAACCTACGAGCAGTACTTC
CASGGRGTYEQYF
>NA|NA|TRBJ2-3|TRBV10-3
TGTGCCATCAGTGACCCGAGAGGAACGGATACGCAGTATTTT
CAISDPRGTDTQYF